The sequence of this TCR beta chain was determined in a study of monozygotic twins with inflammatory bowel disease. Overall study results and limits: TCRbeta inverse Simpson diversity was decreased in IBD patients versus healthy co-twins.

In preparing each TCR library, about 3.5 ug of total RNA was used. Using the 5' RACE reads, TCRdb records one entry per CDR3 protein without DNA. Its table records around 190,000 distinct CDR3 sequences. Regarding this clonotype: Its antigen remains unknown.

The clonotype originates from a human donor with ulcerative colitis or Crohn's disease, or a healthy co-twin of an affected twin (not recorded which). The sequenced sample was blood.

The CDR3 sequence is CASSPVQGTYEQYF. This chain uses TRBV5-6 with TRBJ2-7. Germline V gene data show CDR1 as SGHDT and CDR2 as YYEEEE. CDR3 length: 14 amino acids.